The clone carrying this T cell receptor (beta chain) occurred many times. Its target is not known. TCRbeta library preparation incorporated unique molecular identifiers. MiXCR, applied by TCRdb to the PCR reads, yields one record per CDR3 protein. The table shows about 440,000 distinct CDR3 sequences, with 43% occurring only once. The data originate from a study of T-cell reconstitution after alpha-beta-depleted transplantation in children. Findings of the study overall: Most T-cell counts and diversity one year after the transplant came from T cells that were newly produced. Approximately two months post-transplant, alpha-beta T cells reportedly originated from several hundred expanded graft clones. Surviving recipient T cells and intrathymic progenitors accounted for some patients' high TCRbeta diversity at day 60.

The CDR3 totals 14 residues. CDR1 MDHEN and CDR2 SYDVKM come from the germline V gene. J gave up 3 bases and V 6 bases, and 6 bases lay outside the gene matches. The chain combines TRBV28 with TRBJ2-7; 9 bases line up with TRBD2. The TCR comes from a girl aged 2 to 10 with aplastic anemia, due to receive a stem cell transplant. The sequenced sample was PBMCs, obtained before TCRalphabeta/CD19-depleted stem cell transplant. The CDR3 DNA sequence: TGTGCCAGCAGCGTACTAGCGGGCCACTACGAGCAGTACTTC. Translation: CASSVLAGHYEQYF.